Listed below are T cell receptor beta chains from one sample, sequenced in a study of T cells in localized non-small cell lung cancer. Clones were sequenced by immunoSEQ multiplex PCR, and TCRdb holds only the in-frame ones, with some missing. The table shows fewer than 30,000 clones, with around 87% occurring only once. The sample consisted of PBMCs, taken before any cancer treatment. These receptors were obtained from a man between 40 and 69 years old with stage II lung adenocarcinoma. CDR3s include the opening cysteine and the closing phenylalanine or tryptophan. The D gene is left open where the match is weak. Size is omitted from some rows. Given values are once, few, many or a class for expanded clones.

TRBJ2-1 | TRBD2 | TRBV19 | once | TGTGCCAGTAGCAGGACTAGCGGGAGGAATGAGCAGTTCTTC | CASSRTSGRNEQFF
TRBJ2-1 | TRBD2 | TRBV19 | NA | TGTGCCAGTAGTATGGGACTAGCGGGGGCGCTTGAGCAGTTCTTC | CASSMGLAGALEQFF
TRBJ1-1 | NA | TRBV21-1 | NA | TGTGCCAGCAGCAACCTCCCGTCAGGGGCCCACACTGAAGCTTTCTTT | CASSNLPSGAHTEAFF
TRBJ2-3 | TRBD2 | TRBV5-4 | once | TGTGCCAGCAGCTTGGAGGGGAGGGTCGGCACAGATACGCAGTATTTT | CASSLEGRVGTDTQYF
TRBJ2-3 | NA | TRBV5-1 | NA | TGCGCCAGCAGCTTATATTCAGGGACAGATACGCAGTATTTT | CASSLYSGTDTQYF
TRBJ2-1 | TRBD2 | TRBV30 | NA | TGTGCCTGCCCTAGACTAGCGGGAGGGACCTACAATGAGCAGTTCTTC | CACPRLAGGTYNEQFF
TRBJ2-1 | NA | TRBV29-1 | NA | TGCAGCGGCGGAGGGAATGAGCAGTTCTTC | CSGGGNEQFF
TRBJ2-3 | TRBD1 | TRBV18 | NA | TGTGCCAGCTCACCTTTCACAGATTCCGGGACAGGGCAGTATTTT | CASSPFTDSGTGQYF
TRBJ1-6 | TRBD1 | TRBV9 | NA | TGTGCCAGCAGCGTAGCGGGACCGGGACAGGATAATTCACCCCTCCACTTT | CASSVAGPGQDNSPLHF
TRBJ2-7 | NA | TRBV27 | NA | TGTGCCAGCAGTTTAGGACTGGGCGACGAGCAGTACTTC | CASSLGLGDEQYF
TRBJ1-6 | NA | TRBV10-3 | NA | TGTGCCATCAGCCCGGTCAAGGATTCACCCCTCCACTTT | CAISPVKDSPLHF
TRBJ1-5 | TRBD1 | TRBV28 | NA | TGTGCCAGCAGTTCCCTGGGGCAGGGGGGAAATCAGCCCCAGCATTTT | CASSSLGQGGNQPQHF
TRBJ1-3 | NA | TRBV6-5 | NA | TGTGCCAGCAGGGCTTTATCCTCTGGAAACACCATATATTTT | CASRALSSGNTIYF
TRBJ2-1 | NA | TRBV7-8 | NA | TGTGCCAGCAGCCCGGCCAGGGTGGCCAATGAGCAGTTCTTC | CASSPARVANEQFF
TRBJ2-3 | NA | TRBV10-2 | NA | TGCGCCAGCAGTGAGTCGGATAGCACAGATACGCAGTATTTT | CASSESDSTDTQYF
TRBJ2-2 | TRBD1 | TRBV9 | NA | TGTGCCAGCAGCGTAGTTGCAGGGGGCAACACCGGGGAGCTGTTTTTT | CASSVVAGGNTGELFF
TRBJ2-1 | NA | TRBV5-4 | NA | TGTGCCAGCAGCCAGACACCTAGTATCTACAATGAGCAGTTCTTC | CASSQTPSIYNEQFF
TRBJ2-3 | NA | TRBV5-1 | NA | TGCGCCAGCAGCTTTGGCACAGATACGCAGTATTTT | CASSFGTDTQYF
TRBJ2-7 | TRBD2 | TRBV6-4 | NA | TGTGCCAGCAGTCAAAGCGGGGGGGCCTCTGAGCAGTACTTC | CASSQSGGASEQYF
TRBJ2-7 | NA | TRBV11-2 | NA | TGTGCCAGCAGCCTTCGGGTCCACGAGCAGTACTTC | CASSLRVHEQYF
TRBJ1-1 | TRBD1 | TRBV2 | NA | TGTGCCAGCAGTGAAAGGGGACAGGGCCTGACTGAAGCTTTCTTT | CASSERGQGLTEAFF
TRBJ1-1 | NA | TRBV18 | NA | TGTGCCAGCTCACCACCGGGCCAGTATGACACTGAAGCTTTCTTT | CASSPPGQYDTEAFF
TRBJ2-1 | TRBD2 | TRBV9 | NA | TGTGCCAGCAGCGGGACTAGCGGGGGGGCCGGCTCCTACAATGAGCAGTTCTTC | CASSGTSGGAGSYNEQFF
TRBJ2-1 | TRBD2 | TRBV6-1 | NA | TGTGCCAGCACCGAGGGGACTAGCGGGGGAAATGAGCAGTTCTTC | CASTEGTSGGNEQFF
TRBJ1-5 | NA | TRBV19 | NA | TGTGCCAGTACAGGGACCGATCAGCCCCAGCATTTT | CASTGTDQPQHF
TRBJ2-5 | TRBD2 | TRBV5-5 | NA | TGTGCCAGCAGCTTGGGACTAGCAGCGGAGGTAGAGACCCAGTACTTC | CASSLGLAAEVETQYF
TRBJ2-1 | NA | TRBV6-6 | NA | TGTGCCAGCAGTTACTCGAAGTTATACAATGAGCAGTTCTTC | CASSYSKLYNEQFF
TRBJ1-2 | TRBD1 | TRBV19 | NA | TGTGCCAGTAGTCCAACGACAGGGGGATTCGAAGGCTACACCTTC | CASSPTTGGFEGYTF
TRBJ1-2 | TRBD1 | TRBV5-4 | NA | TGTGCCAGCAGCATAGCGGGACAGCCCAACTATGGCTACACCTTC | CASSIAGQPNYGYTF
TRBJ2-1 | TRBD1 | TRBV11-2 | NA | TGTGCCAGCAGCCACGTATGGGGACAGAACAATGAGCAGTTCTTC | CASSHVWGQNNEQFF
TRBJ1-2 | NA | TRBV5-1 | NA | TGCGCCAGCAGCTTGGTCCAGCCTAACTATGGCTACACCTTC | CASSLVQPNYGYTF
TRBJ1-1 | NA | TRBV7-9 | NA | TGTGCCAGCAGCTTCCTGAGGGGTAGGAACACTGAAGCTTTCTTT | CASSFLRGRNTEAFF
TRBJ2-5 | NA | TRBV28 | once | TGTGCCAGCAGTTCCAGGGGCCAAGAGACCCAGTACTTC | CASSSRGQETQYF
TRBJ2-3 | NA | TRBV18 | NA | TGTGCCAGCTCACCACCGACTGACCGGGGGGATACGCAGTATTTT | CASSPPTDRGDTQYF
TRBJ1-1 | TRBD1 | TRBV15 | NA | TGTGCCACCAGCAAGTGGGACAGGGGCGATGAAGCTTTCTTT | CATSKWDRGDEAFF
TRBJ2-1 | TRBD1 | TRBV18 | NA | TGTGCCAGCTCCCGATTCGACAGGGGGTCTAATGAGCAGTTCTTC | CASSRFDRGSNEQFF
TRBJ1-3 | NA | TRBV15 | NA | TGTGCCACCAGCAGAGATCTGGGCGGCGGAAACACCATATATTTT | CATSRDLGGGNTIYF
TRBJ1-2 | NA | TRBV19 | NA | TGTGCCAGTAAAGGGGTCCCTTATGGCTACACCTTC | CASKGVPYGYTF
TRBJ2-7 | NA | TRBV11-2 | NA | TGTGCCAGCAGCTTAGATCAGGACGAGCAGTACTTC | CASSLDQDEQYF
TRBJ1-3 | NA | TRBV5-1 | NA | TGCGCCAGCAGCTTGGAAGGAAACACCATATATTTT | CASSLEGNTIYF
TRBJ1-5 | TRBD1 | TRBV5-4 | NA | TGTGCCAGCAGCACTGACAGGGGCCAGCCCCAGCATTTT | CASSTDRGQPQHF
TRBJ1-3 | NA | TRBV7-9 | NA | TGTGCCAGCAGCTTAATTAAGGCAGCCTCTGGAAACACCATATATTTT | CASSLIKAASGNTIYF
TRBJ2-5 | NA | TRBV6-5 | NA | TGTGCCAGCAGTTACCTACGGGGGGAGACCCAGTACTTC | CASSYLRGETQYF
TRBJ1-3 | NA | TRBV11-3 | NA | TGTGCCAGCAGCTTAGAGAGAAACACCATATATTTT | CASSLERNTIYF
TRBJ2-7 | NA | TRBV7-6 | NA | TGTGCCAGCAGATCTACAGGATCCGGCGAGCAGTACTTC | CASRSTGSGEQYF
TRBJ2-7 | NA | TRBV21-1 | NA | TGTGCCAGCAGCGCCGGACAGGGGGCGCGCAACGAGCAGTACTTC | CASSAGQGARNEQYF
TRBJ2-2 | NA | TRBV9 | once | TGTGCCAGCAGCACTGGGGGAGGCACCGGGGAGCTGTTTTTT | CASSTGGGTGELFF
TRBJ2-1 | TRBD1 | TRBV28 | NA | TGTGCCAGCAGTCCCTATTTCTCTAGACGGGACAGGGTTGATGAGCAGTTCTTC | CASSPYFSRRDRVDEQFF
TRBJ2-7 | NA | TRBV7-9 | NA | TGTGCCAGCAGCACCGGGATTTACGAGCAGTACTTC | CASSTGIYEQYF
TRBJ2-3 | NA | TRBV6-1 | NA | TGTGCCAGCAGCGTTGTCGGGGGATCCACAGATACGCAGTATTTT | CASSVVGGSTDTQYF
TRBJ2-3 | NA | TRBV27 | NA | TGTGCCAGCAGTTTTGGGGAGAGCACAGATACGCAGTATTTT | CASSFGESTDTQYF
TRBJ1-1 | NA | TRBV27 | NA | TGTGCCAGCAGACGAGACAGAGGCACTGAAGCTTTCTTT | CASRRDRGTEAFF
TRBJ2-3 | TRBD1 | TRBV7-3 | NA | TGTGCCAGCAGCTCAGGGGGCGGGTTTAGCACAGATACGCAGTATTTT | CASSSGGGFSTDTQYF
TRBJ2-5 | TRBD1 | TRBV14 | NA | TGTGCCAGCAGCCAAGCCGGACAGGGCTGGGAGACCCAGTACTTC | CASSQAGQGWETQYF
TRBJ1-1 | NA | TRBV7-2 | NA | TGTGCCAGCAGCCCCAGGAGGTACATGAACACTGAAGCTTTCTTT | CASSPRRYMNTEAFF
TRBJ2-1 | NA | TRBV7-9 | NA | TGTGCCAGCAGCCCCGAGGACAATGAGCAGTTCTTC | CASSPEDNEQFF
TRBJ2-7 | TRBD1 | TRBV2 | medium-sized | TGTGCCAGCCTCTCCGGGACAGAGCACTACGAGCAGTACTTC | CASLSGTEHYEQYF
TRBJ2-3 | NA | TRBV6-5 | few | TGTGCCAGCAGTGAATCGGATACGCAGTATTTT | CASSESDTQYF
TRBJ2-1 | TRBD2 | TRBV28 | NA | TGTGCCAGTCATCTCCCGGGAGGGGGGTACAATGAGCAGTTCTTC | CASHLPGGGYNEQFF